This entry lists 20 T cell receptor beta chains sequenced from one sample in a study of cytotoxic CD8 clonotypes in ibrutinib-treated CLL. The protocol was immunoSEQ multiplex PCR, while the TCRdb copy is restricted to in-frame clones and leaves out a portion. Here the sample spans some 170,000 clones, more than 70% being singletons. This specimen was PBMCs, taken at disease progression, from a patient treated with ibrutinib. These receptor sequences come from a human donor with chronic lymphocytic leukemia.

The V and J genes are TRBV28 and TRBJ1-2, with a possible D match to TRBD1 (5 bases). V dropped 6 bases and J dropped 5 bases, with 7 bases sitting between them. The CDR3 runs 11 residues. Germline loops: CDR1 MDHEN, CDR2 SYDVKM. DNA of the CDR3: TGTGCCAGCAGGACAGAGTATGGCTACACCTTC. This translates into CASRTEYGYTF.

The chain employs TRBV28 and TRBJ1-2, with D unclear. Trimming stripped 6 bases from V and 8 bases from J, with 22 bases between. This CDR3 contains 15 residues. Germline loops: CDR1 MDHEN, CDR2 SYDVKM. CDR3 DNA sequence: TGTGCCAGCAGCCCTCCGGGCCCCCGGTGGAGCGGCTACACCTTC. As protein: CASSPPGPRWSGYTF.

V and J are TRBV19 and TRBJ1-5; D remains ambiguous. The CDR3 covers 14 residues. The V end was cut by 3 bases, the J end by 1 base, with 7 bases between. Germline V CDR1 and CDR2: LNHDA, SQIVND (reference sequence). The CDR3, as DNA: TGTGCCAGTAGTATGAGTCAGAGCAATCAGCCCCAGCATTTT. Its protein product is CASSMSQSNQPQHF.

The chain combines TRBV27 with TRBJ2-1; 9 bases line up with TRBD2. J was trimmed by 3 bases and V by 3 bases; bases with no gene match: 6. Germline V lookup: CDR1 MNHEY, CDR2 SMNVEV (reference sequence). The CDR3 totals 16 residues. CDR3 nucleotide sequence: TGTGCCAGCAGTTTCTCCCTAGCGGGGATCTACAATGAGCAGTTCTTC. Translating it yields CASSFSLAGIYNEQFF.

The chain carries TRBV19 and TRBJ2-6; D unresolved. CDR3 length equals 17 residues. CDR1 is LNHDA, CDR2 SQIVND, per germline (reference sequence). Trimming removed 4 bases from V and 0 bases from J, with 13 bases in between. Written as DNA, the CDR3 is TGTGCCAGTAGTACAGAAAAGGAAGTCTCTGGGGCCAACGTCCTGACTTTC. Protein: CASSTEKEVSGANVLTF. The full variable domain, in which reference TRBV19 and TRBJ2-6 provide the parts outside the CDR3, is DGGITQSPKYLFRKEGQNVTLSCEQNLNHDAMYWYRQDPGQGLRLIYYSQIVNDFQKGDIAEGYSVSREKKESFPLTVTSAQKNPTAFYLCASSTEKEVSGANVLTFGAGSRLTVL.

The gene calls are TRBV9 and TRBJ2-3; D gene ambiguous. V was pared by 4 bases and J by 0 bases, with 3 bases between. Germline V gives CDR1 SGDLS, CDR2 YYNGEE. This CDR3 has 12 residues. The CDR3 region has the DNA TGTGCCAGCAGCTTTAGCACAGATACGCAGTATTTT. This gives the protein CASSFSTDTQYF.

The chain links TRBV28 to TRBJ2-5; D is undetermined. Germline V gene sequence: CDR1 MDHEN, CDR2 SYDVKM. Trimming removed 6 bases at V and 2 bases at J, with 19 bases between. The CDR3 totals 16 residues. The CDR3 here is CASRGERYGWQETQYF. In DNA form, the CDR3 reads TGTGCCAGCAGGGGTGAGAGGTACGGGTGGCAAGAGACCCAGTACTTC.

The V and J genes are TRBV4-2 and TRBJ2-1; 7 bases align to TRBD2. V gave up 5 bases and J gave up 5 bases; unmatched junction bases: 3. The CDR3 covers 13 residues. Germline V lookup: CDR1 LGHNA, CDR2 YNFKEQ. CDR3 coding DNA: TGTGCCAGCAGCTCGGGACTACACAATGAGCAGTTCTTC. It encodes CASSSGLHNEQFF.

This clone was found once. The CDR3 protein is CASSQGRLGGAGGPYEQYF. The CDR3 DNA is TGCGCCAGCAGCCAAGGGAGATTGGGCGGTGCGGGAGGCCCCTACGAGCAGTACTTC. This chain connects TRBV4-1 to TRBJ2-7; the match to TRBD2 covers 8 bases. The V segment lost 1 base and the J segment 2 bases; nucleotides outside the gene matches: 16. This CDR3 has 19 amino acids. Germline assignment: CDR1 MGHRA and CDR2 YSYEKL.

The CDR3 here is CASSLATVGPYGYTF. The CDR3 nucleotides read TGTGCCAGCAGCTTAGCGACAGTGGGCCCTTATGGCTACACCTTC. The chain links TRBV7-3 to TRBJ1-2; D may be TRBD1 (5 bases). Deletions cut 2 bases from V and 5 bases from J, with 15 bases between. CDR1 is SGHTA, CDR2 FQGTGA, per germline. The CDR3 is 15 amino acids.

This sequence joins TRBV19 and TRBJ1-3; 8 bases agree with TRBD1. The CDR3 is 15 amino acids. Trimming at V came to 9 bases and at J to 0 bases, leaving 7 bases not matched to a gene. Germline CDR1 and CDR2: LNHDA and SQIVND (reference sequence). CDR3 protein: CASRDRLNSGNTIYF. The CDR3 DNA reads TGTGCCAGCAGGGACAGGTTAAACTCTGGAAACACCATATATTTT.

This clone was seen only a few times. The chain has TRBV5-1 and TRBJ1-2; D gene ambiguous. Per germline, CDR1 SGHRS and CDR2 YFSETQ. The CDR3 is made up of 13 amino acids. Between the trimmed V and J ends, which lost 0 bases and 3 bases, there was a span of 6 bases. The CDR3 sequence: CASSLGVYYGYTF. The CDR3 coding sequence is TGCGCCAGCAGCTTGGGAGTTTACTATGGCTACACCTTC.

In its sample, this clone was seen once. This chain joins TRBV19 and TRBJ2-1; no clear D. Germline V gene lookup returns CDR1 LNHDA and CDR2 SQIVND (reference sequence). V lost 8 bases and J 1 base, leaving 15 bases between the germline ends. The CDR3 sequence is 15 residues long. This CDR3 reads CASGPIGISYNEQFF. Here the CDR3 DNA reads TGTGCCAGTGGACCGATAGGCATTTCCTACAATGAGCAGTTCTTC.

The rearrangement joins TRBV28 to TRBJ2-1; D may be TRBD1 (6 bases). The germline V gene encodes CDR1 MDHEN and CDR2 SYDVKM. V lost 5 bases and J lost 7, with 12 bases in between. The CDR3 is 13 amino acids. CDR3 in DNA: TGTGCCAGCAGTCTTAAGACAGGAAATGAGCAGTTCTTC. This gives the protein CASSLKTGNEQFF.

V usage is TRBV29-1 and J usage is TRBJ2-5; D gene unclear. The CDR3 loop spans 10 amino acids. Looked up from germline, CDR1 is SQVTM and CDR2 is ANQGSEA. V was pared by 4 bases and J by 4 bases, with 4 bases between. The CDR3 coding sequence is TGCAGCGTTGCGGTAGAGACCCAGTACTTC. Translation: CSVAVETQYF.

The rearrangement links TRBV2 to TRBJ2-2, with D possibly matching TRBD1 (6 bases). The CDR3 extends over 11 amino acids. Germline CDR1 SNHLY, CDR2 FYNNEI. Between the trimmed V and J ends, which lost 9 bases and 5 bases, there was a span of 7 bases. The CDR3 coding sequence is TGTGCCAGAAGGGGGACCGGGGAGCTGTTTTTT. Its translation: CARRGTGELFF.

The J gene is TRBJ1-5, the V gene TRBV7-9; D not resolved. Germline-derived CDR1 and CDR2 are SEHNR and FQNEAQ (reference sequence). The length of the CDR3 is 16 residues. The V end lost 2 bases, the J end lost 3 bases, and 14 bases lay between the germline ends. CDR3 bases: TGTGCCAGCAGCTTAATTGGCGGGGTTTCCAATCAGCCCCAGCATTTT. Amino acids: CASSLIGGVSNQPQHF.

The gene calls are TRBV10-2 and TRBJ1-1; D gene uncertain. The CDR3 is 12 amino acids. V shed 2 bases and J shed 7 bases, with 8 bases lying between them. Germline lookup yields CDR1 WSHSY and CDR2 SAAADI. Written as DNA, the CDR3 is TGCGCCAGCAGTGAGGGAGGCGGTGAAGCTTTCTTT. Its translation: CASSEGGGEAFF.

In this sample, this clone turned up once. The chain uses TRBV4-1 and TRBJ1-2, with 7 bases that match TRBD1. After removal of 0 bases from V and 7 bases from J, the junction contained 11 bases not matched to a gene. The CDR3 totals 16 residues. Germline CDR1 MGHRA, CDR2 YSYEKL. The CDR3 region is CASSQEGLQGVGGYTF. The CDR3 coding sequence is TGCGCCAGCAGCCAAGAGGGCCTTCAGGGGGTTGGTGGCTACACCTTC.

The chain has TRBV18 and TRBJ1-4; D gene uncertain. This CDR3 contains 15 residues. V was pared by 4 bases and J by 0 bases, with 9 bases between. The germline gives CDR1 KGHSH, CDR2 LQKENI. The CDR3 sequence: CASSHGDATNEKLFF. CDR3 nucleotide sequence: TGTGCCAGCTCACACGGAGATGCAACTAATGAAAAACTGTTTTTT.